The 5 T cell receptor beta chains listed next were all sequenced from one sample in a study of vaccination and CD4 T cells after COVID-19. No antigen has been identified for these receptors. Treatment given: roughly 11-day PBMC culture with coronavirus spike peptide pools or control peptides (ViraFEST assay). With the Oncomine TCR Beta short-read assay, DNA from cultured CD4+ T cells was sequenced. TCRdb re-analysed the PCR reads in MiXCR, keeping a single row per CDR3 protein. The sample lists roughly 11,000 distinct CDR3 sequences; around 59% were seen once. Specimen: CD4+ T cells from blood, cultured in vitro. The source of these receptors is a human donor who had recovered from COVID-19.

V usage is TRBV4-2 and J usage is TRBJ2-3, with 13 positions matching TRBD2. Losses at the gene ends were 5 bases for V and 2 bases for J; bases not matched to a gene: 7. The CDR3 is 17 residues long. Germline CDR1 LGHNA, CDR2 YNFKEQ. In DNA, the CDR3 is TGTGCCAGCAGCAAACCGGGACTAGCGGGATTCACAGATACGCAGTATTTT. Translation gives CASSKPGLAGFTDTQYF.

The J gene is TRBJ2-2, the V gene TRBV27; TRBD2 matches 10 bases. This CDR3 region has 14 residues. In germline, CDR1 is MNHEY, CDR2 SMNVEV (reference sequence). J gave up 6 bases and V 10 bases, and 8 bases lay outside the gene matches. CDR3 sequence: CATRTSGVPGELFF. In DNA form, the CDR3 reads TGTGCCACCCGGACTAGCGGCGTTCCCGGGGAGCTGTTTTTT.

The chain carries TRBV21-1 and TRBJ2-1; the table assigns TRBD2, which was not confirmed against the DNA. TRBV21-1 is shown as a pseudogene. The CDR3 length is 12 residues. Written as DNA, the CDR3 is TGTGCCATCACTAGCGGGAGGAATGAGCAGTTCTTC. Translating it yields CAITSGRNEQFF.

This chain uses TRBV2 with TRBJ2-3; tentative D call: TRBD2 (6 bases). With 8 bases removed from V and 2 bases from J, the gap between germline ends came to 11 bases. The CDR3 runs 13 residues. Germline V gives CDR1 SNHLY, CDR2 FYNNEI. CDR3 nucleotide sequence: TGTGCCAGCGCGCGGGAACACACAGATACGCAGTATTTT. Protein: CASAREHTDTQYF.

This clonotype was recorded a few times. The chain links TRBV20-1 to TRBJ2-3; TRBD1 matches 10 bases. The CDR3 length is 14 residues. Germline V gene data show CDR1 as DFQATT and CDR2 as SNEGSKA (reference sequence). The V gene end was trimmed by 6 bases and the J gene end by 2 bases; junction bases not matched to a gene: 5. CDR3 sequence reads: CSAPGTGDTDTQYF. CDR3 in DNA: TGCAGTGCCCCCGGGACAGGGGACACAGATACGCAGTATTTT.